This TCR beta chain was documented in a study of blood T cell repertoires in COVID-19. Study summary: Specimens from acute and convalescent COVID-19 originated in the United States, Italy and Spain. Nucleic acid was either cDNA or gDNA, and it came from T cells, B-cell-depleted T cells, or PBMCs.

As handled by the study authors: Scientists estimated how many nucleated cells there were by amplifying reference gene primers. Assay: immunoSEQ multiplex PCR; the TCRdb copy retains only in-frame clones and omits some. V and J calls and clone size are given by that table; D and trimming were obtained from the DNA. The table shows 97,000 or so clones, with more than 75% occurring only once. The CDR3 covers 16 residues. Trimming at V came to 6 bases and at J to 0 bases, leaving 5 bases not matched to a gene. Per the germline V gene, CDR1 is SNHLY and CDR2 is FYNNEI. The chain carries TRBV2 and TRBJ2-6, with 7 positions matching TRBD1. Sequencing was carried out using peripheral blood. This receptor was identified in a man aged 50 or older with active or convalescent COVID-19. In DNA form, the CDR3 reads TGTGCCAGCAGCCCGACAGGGATCTCTGGGGCCAACGTCCTGACTTTC. It is translated as CASSPTGISGANVLTF.